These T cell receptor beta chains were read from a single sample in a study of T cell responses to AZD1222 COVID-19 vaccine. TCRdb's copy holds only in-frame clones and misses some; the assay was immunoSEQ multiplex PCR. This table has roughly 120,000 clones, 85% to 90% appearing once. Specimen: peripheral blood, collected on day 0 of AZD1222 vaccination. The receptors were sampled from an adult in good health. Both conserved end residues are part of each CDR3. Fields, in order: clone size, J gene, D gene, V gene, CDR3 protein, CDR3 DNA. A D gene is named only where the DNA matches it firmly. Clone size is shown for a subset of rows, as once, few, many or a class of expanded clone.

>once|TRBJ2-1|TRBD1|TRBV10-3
CAISDLTGASYNEQFF
TGTGCCATCAGTGACCTGACAGGGGCGTCCTACAATGAGCAGTTCTTC
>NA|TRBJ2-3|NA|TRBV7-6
CASSAWKAGSTDTQYF
TGTGCCAGCAGCGCCTGGAAGGCGGGTAGCACAGATACGCAGTATTTT
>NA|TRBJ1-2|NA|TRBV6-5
CASSYSTGDYGYTF
TGTGCCAGCAGTTACTCGACCGGAGACTATGGCTACACCTTC
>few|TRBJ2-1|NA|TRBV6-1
CASSERRDGNEQFF
TGTGCCAGCAGTGAAAGGAGGGATGGGAATGAGCAGTTCTTC
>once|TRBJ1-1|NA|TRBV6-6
CASSRPGTLLNTEAFF
TGTGCCAGCAGTCGACCCGGGACCCTGTTGAACACTGAAGCTTTCTTT
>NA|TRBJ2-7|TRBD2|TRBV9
CASSGGTSGRDEQYF
TGTGCCAGCAGCGGCGGGACTAGCGGGCGGGACGAGCAGTACTTC
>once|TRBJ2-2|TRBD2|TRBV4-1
CASARGSGGAGTGELFF
TGCGCCAGCGCTAGGGGTAGCGGGGGGGCCGGCACCGGGGAGCTGTTTTTT
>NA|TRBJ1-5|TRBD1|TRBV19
CASSPGQGARQPQHF
TGTGCCAGTAGTCCCGGACAGGGGGCGAGACAGCCCCAGCATTTT
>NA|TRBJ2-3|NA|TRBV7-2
CASSFLAARTDTQYF
TGTGCCAGCAGCTTCCTAGCTGCCCGCACAGATACGCAGTATTTT
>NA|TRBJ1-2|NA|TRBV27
CASSFVAGLLYGYTF
TGTGCCAGCAGTTTCGTCGCAGGGTTATTATATGGCTACACCTTC
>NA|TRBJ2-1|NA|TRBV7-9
CASSLVAHSYNEQFF
TGTGCCAGCAGCTTAGTTGCGCACTCCTACAATGAGCAGTTCTTC
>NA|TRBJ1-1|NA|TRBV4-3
CASSQDIGENTEAFF
TGCGCCAGCAGCCAAGATATAGGGGAGAACACTGAAGCTTTCTTT
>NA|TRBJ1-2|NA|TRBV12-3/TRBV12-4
CASSFDQDYGYTF
TGTGCCAGCAGTTTTGATCAGGACTATGGCTACACCTTC
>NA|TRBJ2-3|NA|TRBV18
CASSRGLRTDTQYF
TGTGCCAGCTCAAGGGGACTTCGCACAGATACGCAGTATTTT
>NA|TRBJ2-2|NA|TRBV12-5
CASGDRDKNTGELFF
TGTGCTAGTGGAGACCGGGACAAGAACACCGGGGAGCTGTTTTTT
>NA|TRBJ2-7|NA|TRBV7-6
CASSFRDTDYEQYF
TGTGCCAGCAGCTTCCGGGACACAGACTACGAGCAGTACTTC
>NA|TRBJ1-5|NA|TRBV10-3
CAAHRESNQPQHF
TGTGCCGCCCACAGGGAGAGCAATCAGCCCCAGCATTTT
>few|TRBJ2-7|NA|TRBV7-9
CASSLGGPRSSYEQYF
TGTGCCAGCAGCTTAGGTGGACCCAGGAGCTCCTACGAGCAGTACTTC
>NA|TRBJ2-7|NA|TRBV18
CASSPQGGSYEQYF
TGTGCCAGCTCACCTCAGGGTGGATCCTACGAGCAGTACTTC
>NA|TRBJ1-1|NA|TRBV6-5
CASSYGSGDTEAFF
TGTGCCAGCAGTTACGGCTCGGGGGACACTGAAGCTTTCTTT
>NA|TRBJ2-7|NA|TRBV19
CASSIGGPTYEQYF
TGTGCCAGTAGTATCGGGGGGCCGACCTACGAGCAGTACTTC